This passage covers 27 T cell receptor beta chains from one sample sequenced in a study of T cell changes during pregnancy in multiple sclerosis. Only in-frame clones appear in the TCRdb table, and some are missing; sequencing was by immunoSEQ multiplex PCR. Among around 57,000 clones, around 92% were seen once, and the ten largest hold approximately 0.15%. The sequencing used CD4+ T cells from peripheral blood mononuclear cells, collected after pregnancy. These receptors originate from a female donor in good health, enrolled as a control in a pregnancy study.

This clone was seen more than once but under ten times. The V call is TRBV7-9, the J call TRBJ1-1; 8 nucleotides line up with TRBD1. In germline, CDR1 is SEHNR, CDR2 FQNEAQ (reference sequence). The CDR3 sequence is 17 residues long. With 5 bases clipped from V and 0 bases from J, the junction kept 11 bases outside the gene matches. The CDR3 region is CASSPGQASRMNTEAFF. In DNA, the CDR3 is TGTGCCAGCAGCCCGGGACAGGCGAGCCGAATGAACACTGAAGCTTTCTTT.

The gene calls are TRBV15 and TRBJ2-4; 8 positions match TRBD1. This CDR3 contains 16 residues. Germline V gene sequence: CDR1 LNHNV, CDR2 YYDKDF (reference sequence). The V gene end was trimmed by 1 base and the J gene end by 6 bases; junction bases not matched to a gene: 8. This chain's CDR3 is CATSRVSGQGGNIQYF. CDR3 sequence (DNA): TGTGCCACCAGCAGAGTCTCCGGACAGGGAGGAAACATTCAGTACTTC.

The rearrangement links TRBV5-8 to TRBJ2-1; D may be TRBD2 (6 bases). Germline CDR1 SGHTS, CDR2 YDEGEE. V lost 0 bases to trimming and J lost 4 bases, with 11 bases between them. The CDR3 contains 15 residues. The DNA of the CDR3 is TGTGCCAGCAGCTTGGACGGGGGAGATTACAATGAGCAGTTCTTC. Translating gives CASSLDGGDYNEQFF. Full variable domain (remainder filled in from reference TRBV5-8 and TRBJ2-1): EAGVTQSPTHLIKTRGQQATLRCSPISGHTSVYWYQQALGLGLQFLLWYDEGEERNRGNFPPRFSGRQFPNYSSELNVNALELEDSALYLCASSLDGGDYNEQFFGPGTRLTVL.

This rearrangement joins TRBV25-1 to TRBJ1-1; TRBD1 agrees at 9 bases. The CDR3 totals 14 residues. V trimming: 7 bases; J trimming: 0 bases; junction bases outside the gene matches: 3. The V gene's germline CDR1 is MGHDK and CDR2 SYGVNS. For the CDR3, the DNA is TGTGCCAGCAACGGACAGGGGATGAACACTGAAGCTTTCTTT. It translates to CASNGQGMNTEAFF. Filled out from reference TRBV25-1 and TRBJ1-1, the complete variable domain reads EADIYQTPRYLVIGTGKKITLECSQTMGHDKMYWYQQDPGMELHLIHYSYGVNSTEKGDLSSESTVSRIRTEHFPLTLESARPSHTSQYLCASNGQGMNTEAFFGQGTRLTVV.

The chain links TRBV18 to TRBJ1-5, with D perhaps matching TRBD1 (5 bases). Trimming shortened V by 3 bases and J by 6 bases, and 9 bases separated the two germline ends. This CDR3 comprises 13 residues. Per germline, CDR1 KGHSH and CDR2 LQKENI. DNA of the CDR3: TGTGCCAGCTCACCGGGAGGGGTTCAGCCCCAGCATTTT. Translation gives CASSPGGVQPQHF.

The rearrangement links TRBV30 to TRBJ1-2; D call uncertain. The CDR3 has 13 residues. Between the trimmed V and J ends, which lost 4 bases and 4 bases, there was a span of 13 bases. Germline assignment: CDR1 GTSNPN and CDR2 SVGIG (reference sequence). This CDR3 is CAWTSERFYGYTF. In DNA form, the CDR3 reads TGTGCCTGGACGTCGGAGCGCTTCTATGGCTACACCTTC.

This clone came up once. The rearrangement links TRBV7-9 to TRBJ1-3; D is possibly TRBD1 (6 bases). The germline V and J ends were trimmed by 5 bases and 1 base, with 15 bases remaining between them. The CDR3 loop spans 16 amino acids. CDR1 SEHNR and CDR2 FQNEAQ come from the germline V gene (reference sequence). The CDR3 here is CASSPQGSTSGNTIYF. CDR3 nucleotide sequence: TGTGCCAGCAGCCCACAGGGATCCACATCTGGAAACACCATATATTTT.

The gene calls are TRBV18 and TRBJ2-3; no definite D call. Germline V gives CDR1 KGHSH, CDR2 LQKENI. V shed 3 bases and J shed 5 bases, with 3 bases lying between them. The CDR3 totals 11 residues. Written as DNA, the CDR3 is TGTGCCAGCTCACCCGGAGATACGCAGTATTTT. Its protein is CASSPGDTQYF. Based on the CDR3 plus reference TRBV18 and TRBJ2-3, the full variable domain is NAGVMQNPRHLVRRRGQEARLRCSPMKGHSHVYWYRQLPEEGLKFMVYLQKENIIDESGMPKERFSAEFPKEGPSILRIQQVVRGDSAAYFCASSPGDTQYFGPGTRLTVL.

CDR3 sequence: CASSQHQDRNYGYTF. CDR3 nucleotide sequence: TGTGCCAGCAGCCAGCACCAGGACAGAAACTATGGCTACACCTTC. The chain combines TRBV4-2 with TRBJ1-2, with a possible D match to TRBD1 (6 bases). CDR1 is LGHNA, CDR2 YNFKEQ, per germline. The CDR3 consists of 15 residues. V gave up 3 bases and J gave up 2 bases, with 13 bases separating them.

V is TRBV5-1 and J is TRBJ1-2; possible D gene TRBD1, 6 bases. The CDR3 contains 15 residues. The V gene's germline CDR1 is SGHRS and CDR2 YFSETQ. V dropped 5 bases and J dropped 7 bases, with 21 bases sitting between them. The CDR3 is CASRPTTGYVSGYTF. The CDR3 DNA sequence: TGCGCCAGCAGACCTACCACAGGGTATGTGTCTGGCTACACCTTC.

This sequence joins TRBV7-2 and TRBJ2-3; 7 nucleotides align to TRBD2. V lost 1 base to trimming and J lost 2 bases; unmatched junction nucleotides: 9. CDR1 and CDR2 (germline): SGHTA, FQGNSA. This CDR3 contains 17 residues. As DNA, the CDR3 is TGTGCCAGCAGCTTAGGGTTAGTAGCGGGCTTCACAGATACGCAGTATTTT. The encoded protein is CASSLGLVAGFTDTQYF.

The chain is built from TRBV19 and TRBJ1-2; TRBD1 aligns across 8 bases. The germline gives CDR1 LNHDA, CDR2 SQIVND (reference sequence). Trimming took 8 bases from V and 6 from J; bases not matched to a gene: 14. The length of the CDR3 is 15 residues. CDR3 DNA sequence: TGTGCCAGTTTAGCTCAACCAGGGGGCGCCGATGGCTACACCTTC. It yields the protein CASLAQPGGADGYTF. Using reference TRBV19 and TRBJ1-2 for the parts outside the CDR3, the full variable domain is DGGITQSPKYLFRKEGQNVTLSCEQNLNHDAMYWYRQDPGQGLRLIYYSQIVNDFQKGDIAEGYSVSREKKESFPLTVTSAQKNPTAFYLCASLAQPGGADGYTFGSGTRLTVV.

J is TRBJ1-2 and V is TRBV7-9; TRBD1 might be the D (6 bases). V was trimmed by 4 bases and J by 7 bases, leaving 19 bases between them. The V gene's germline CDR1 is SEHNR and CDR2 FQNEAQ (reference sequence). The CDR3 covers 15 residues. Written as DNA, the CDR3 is TGTGCCAGCAGCTCGGACAGAGGTGCCTTAAGTGGCTACACCTTC. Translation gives CASSSDRGALSGYTF.

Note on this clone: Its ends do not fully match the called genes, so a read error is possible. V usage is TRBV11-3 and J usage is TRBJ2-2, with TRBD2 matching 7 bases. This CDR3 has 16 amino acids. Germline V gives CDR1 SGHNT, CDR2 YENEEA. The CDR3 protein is CASRLAGQGSTGELFF. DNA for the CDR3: TGTGCCAGCAGATTAGCGGGCCAGGGAAGCACCGGGGAGCTGTTTTTT.

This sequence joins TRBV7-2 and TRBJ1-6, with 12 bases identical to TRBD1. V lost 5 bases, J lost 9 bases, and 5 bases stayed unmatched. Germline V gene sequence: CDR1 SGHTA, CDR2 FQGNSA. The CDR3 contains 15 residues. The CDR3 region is CASSPGTGGSSPLHF. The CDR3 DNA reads TGTGCCAGCAGCCCTGGGACAGGGGGCTCTTCACCCCTCCACTTT.

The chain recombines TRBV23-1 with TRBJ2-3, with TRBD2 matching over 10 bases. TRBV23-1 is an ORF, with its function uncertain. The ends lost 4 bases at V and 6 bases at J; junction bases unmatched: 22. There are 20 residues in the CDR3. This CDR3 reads CASSRKRGGRSSGADDTQYF. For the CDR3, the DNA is TGCGCCAGCAGTCGAAAGCGGGGGGGCCGTTCCTCCGGAGCGGATGATACGCAGTATTTT.

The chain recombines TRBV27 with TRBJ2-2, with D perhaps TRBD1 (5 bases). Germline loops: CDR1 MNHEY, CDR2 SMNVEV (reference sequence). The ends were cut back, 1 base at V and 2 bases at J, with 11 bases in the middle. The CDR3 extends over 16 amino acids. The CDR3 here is CASSLFSGINTGELFF. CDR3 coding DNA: TGTGCCAGCAGTTTATTCTCAGGGATCAACACCGGGGAGCTGTTTTTT.

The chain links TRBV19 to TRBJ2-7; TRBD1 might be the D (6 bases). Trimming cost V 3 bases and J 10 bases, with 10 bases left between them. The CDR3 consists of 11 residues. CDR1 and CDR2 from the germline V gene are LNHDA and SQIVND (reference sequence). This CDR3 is CASSMGAKQYF. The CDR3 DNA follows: TGTGCCAGTAGTATGGGGGCTAAACAGTACTTC.

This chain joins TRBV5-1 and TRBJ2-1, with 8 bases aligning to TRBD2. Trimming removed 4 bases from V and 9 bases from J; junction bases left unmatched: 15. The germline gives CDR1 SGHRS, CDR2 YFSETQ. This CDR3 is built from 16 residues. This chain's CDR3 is CASSPSLSGGNSEQFF. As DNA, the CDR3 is TGCGCCAGCAGCCCTTCCCTGAGCGGGGGAAATAGTGAGCAGTTCTTC.

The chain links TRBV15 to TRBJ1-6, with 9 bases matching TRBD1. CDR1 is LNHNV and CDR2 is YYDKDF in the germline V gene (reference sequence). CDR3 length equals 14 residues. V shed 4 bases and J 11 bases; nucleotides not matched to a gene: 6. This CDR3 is CATSKGQGRAPLHF. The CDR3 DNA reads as TGTGCCACCAGCAAGGGACAGGGACGGGCACCCCTCCACTTT.

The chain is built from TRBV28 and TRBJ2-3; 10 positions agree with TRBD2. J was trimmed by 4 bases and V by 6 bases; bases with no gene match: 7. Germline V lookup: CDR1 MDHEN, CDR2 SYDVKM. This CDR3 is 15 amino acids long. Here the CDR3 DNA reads TGTGCCAGCAGCTTAGCGGGGGGCAGGTCAGATACGCAGTATTTT. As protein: CASSLAGGRSDTQYF.

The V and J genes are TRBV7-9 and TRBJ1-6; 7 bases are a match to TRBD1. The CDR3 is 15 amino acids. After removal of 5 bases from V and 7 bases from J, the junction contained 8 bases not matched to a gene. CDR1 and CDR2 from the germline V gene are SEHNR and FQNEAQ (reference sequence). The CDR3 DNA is TGTGCCAGCAGCATCTACAGGGGAGAAAATTCACCCCTCCACTTT. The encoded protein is CASSIYRGENSPLHF.

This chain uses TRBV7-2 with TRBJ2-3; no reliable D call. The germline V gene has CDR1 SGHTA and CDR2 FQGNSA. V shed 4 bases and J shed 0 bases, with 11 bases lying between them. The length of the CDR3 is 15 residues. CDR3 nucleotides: TGTGCCAGCAGCTACGTCGGTTGGAGCACAGATACGCAGTATTTT. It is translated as CASSYVGWSTDTQYF.

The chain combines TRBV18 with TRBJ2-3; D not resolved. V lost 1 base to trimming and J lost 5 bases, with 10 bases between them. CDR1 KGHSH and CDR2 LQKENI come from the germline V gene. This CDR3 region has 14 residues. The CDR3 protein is CASSPQSRRDTQYF. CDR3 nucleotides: TGTGCCAGCTCACCACAGAGTAGAAGAGATACGCAGTATTTT. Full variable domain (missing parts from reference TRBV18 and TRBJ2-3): NAGVMQNPRHLVRRRGQEARLRCSPMKGHSHVYWYRQLPEEGLKFMVYLQKENIIDESGMPKERFSAEFPKEGPSILRIQQVVRGDSAAYFCASSPQSRRDTQYFGPGTRLTVL.

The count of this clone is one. The CDR3 sequence: CASSQVTSGGAREQFF. CDR3 nucleotides: TGTGCCAGCAGCCAAGTCACTAGCGGGGGAGCGCGTGAGCAGTTCTTC. This sequence joins TRBV4-2 and TRBJ2-1; 11 bases fit TRBD2. Germline trimming cut 1 base from V and 9 bases from J; bases unmatched to any gene: 8. Germline lookup yields CDR1 LGHNA and CDR2 YNFKEQ. The CDR3 runs 16 residues.

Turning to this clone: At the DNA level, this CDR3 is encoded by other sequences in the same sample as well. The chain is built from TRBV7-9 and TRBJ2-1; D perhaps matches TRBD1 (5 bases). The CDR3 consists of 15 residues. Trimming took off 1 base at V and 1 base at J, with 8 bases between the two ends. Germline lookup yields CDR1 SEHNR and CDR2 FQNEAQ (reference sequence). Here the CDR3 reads CASSLGQGSYNEQFF. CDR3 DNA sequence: TGTGCCAGCAGCTTAGGGCAGGGATCCTACAATGAGCAGTTCTTC.

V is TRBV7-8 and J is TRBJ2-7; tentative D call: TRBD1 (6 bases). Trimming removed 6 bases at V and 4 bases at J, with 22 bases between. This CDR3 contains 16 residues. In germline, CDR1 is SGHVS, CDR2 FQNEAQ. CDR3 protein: CASSWSEHRAQYEQYF. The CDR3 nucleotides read TGTGCCAGCAGTTGGTCGGAGCACAGGGCGCAATACGAGCAGTACTTC.